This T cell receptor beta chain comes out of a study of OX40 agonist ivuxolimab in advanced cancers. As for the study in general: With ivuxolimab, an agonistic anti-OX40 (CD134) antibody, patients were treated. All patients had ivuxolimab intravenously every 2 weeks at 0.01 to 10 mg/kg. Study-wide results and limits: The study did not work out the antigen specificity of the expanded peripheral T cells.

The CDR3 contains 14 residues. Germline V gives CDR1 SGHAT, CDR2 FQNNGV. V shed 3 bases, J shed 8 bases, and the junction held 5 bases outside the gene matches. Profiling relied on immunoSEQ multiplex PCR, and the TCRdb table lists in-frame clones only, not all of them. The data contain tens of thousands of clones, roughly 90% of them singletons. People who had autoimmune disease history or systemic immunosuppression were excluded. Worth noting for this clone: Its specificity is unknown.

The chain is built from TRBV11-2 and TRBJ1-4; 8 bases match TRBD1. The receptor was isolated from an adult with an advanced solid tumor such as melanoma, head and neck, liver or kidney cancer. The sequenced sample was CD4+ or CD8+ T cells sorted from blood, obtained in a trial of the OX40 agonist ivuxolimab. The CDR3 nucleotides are TGTGCCAGCAGCTTCACAGGGGGAAACGAAAAACTGTTTTTT. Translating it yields CASSFTGGNEKLFF.